This T cell receptor beta chain was sequenced for a study of cytomegalovirus exposure and HLA in healthy donors. Study findings and constraints: Most CMV-associated TCR beta chains appeared HLA-restricted in a later analysis. Per a later analysis, HLA-associated TCR beta chains showed more clonal expansion than other, equally common TCR beta chains.

The germline gives CDR1 SGHNT, CDR2 YYREEE (reference sequence). J was trimmed by 7 bases and V by 4 bases; bases with no gene match: 18. There are 19 residues in the CDR3. This clone was recorded only once. Its antigen is undetermined. The donors were healthy bone marrow donors. This PCR relied on a set of 60 Vbeta primers and 13 Jbeta primers. TCRdb's table, derived via immunoSEQ multiplex PCR, lists solely in-frame clones and lacks some. The data contain 75,000 or so clones, 60% to 80% of them seen just once; the ten biggest clones take up about a fifth. V usage is TRBV5-4 and J usage is TRBJ2-7, with 15 bases lining up with TRBD2. The clonotype originates from a woman aged 25 to 39 in good health and CMV-seropositive. Sequences were obtained from PBMCs. The CDR3: CASSVGTSGGIRAVREQYF. The CDR3, as DNA: TGTGCCAGCAGCGTCGGGACTAGCGGGGGGATACGAGCAGTTAGGGAGCAGTACTTC.